This T cell receptor beta chain derives from a study of T cell responses to AZD1222 COVID-19 vaccine (dated by TCRdb to about 2021). At the level of the whole study: TCR sequencing covered over 230 trial participants: about 210 given two doses of AZD1222 and 26 given two doses of MenACWY control vaccine. Enrollment into the trials was organized by age into subgroups of 18-55, 56-69 and 70-plus years, and those subgroups contained approximately 150, 30 and 60 TCR-sequenced participants, respectively.

Reading the label with the study, this specimen's time point is: about 28 days (+/-7) after the second vaccine dose. Because spike-specific TCR depth and breadth did not differ between the two schedules, AZD1222 recipients who got a second dose at roughly 4 weeks were pooled with those who got a second dose at roughly 12 weeks. Samples from vaccinated people were obtained from the UK trials COV001 and COV002, which included a single-blind randomized controlled phase 2/3 trial of AZD1222 (ChAdOx1 nCoV-19) in healthy adults. For TCRbeta chain sequencing, PBMC samples from trial participants were taken at day 0 and at day 28 after the second dose. The CDR3 regions of human TCRbeta chains were analyzed by immunosequencing. The paper's data handling went like this. Repertoire TCRs were checked for matches against a reference library of SARS-CoV-2-specific TCRs that had been generated using the MIRA antigen-specificity platform. Breadth was defined as the fraction of unique TCRs that were SARS-CoV-2-associated, and depth was defined as the fraction of total T cells that were SARS-CoV-2-associated. Each spike-specific TCR was assigned to its reactive spike region and to a CD4 or CD8 class using the MIRA data. Log10-transformed breadth and depth values were compared by one-way ANOVA with Sidak's multiple comparisons tests. Entries here come from immuneACCESS through TCRdb and include only in-frame sequences with V and J called. Some clones fail to appear in such tables; in the studies checked, an unresolved V gene covers under half of the shortfall, and the cause of the remainder is unknown. V, J and clone size reflect that table, while D and trimming were determined from the DNA. This sample has fewer than 200,000 clones in its table, and more than 70% of those were observed once. The top ten constitute roughly 26% of the sample.

The study at large found these results: Vaccine-associated CD4 TCRs spanned the whole spike protein, with dominant responses in regions 160-218 and 743-854. Conclusions about previously exposed vaccinees were limited because only six or seven AZD1222 recipients were SARS-CoV-2 seropositive at baseline. Nearly half of unique spike-specific TCRs reportedly recognized epitopes outside regions mutated in the B.1.351 and B.1.1.7 variants. In the small 56-69-year group, the increase in depth fell short of significance, most likely because of low power. Most participants were white British and females outnumbered males, and the authors suggested that clonal diversity may have been underestimated. After two AZD1222 doses, spike-specific TCR breadth and depth were significantly higher than at day 0 and than in MenACWY recipients. Because no samples from the day 14 peak response were available, repertoires could be characterized only after the peak T cell response.

At the junction V is shortened by 6 bases and J by 2 bases; bases outside the gene matches: 13. Based on the germline V gene, the CDR1 and CDR2 sequences are SGHDT and YYEEEE. There are 16 amino acids in the CDR3, from cysteine to phenylalanine inclusive. The kept DNA is CDR3 alone, 48 bases in frame from the first base. Comments on this clone: What antigen it recognizes has not been identified. Per-base quality was not reported, and no clone a single base away is much larger than it.

The sample was peripheral blood, taken 28 days after the second AZD1222 dose. The sequence was obtained from an adult who received the AZD1222 COVID-19 vaccine. Recombination linked TRBV5-6 to TRBJ2-5; 7 junctional bases match TRBD1. The nucleotides are TGTGCCAGCATCACGACAGGGAGAGGGTGGCAAGAGACCCAGTACTTC. Its protein reads: CASITTGRGWQETQYF.